The present T cell receptor (beta chain) was sequenced within a study of blood T cell repertoires in COVID-19 (dated by TCRdb to between 2020 and 2021). Background for the entire study: Samples covering the acute and convalescent phases of COVID-19 were provided by collaborators in the United States, Italy and Spain. Where available, HLA class I and class II types were taken from metadata supplied by the sample provider and were not determined by assay-based typing. Deeply sampled blood TCRbeta repertoires from subjects exposed to, actively infected with, or recovered from COVID-19 were included in the dataset. The sample metadata nearly always contained a de-identified subject ID, COVID-19 status, age in years and sex. The repertoires were released in a freely available public database meant as a resource for research on the immune response to SARS-CoV-2. The samples were drawn from two sources: the first 160 participants of the ongoing ImmuneRACE study, and some 1,300 subjects contributed by 6 global collaborators. The material from the prospective study consisted of cDNA or gDNA derived from T cells, B-cell-depleted T cells, or PBMCs.

There are 14 amino acids in the CDR3, from cysteine to phenylalanine inclusive. This entry keeps only the CDR3 DNA: 42 bases, framed from base 1. Relative to germline, V is 2 bases shorter and J is 6 bases shorter, with 12 bases between their ends. For CDR1 and CDR2, the germline V gene lists SGHRS and YFSETQ. One collaborating source in Seattle enrolled patients during active infection and followed them longitudinally through the course of disease. Collaborating institutions collected whole blood in K2EDTA tubes following their own protocols. For TCRbeta analysis, collaborators shipped samples in one of three forms: frozen whole blood, isolated PBMCs, or DNA extracted from either of those sample types. Points the paper makes about the study in general: The amount of clinical and demographic metadata varied by source and participant and was provided uncurated.

Remarks on this clone: Its recognized antigen is unknown. No per-base quality is available; no much larger clone lies one base away.

TCRbeta CDR3 regions were amplified from genomic DNA by means of the immunoSEQ Assay, a bias-controlled multiplex PCR. The source study handled its data this way. Nucleated cell counts per sample were estimated from amplification of reference gene primers within the assay. To quantify the absolute abundance of each unique TCRbeta CDR3 rearrangement, sequence reads were collapsed and filtered. For each sample, productive Simpson clonality was calculated by taking the square root of Simpson's diversity index across productive rearrangements. TCRdb took over this immuneACCESS table, retaining in-frame rearrangements with V and J assigned. Such tables are incomplete; in checked studies, under half of the missing clones stem from an unresolved V gene, and the remainder is unexplained. That table furnishes V, J and clone size, whereas the DNA furnished D and trimming. This sample is represented by fewer than 60,000 clones; under 90% of them were singletons. The ten largest make up 11% of the sample.

The TCR was taken from an elderly man with COVID-19, enrolled during active disease. The rearranged chain carries TRBV5-1 and TRBJ2-1, with a tentative D gene TRBD2 over 6 matching bases. Sequencing was done on a sample of peripheral blood. The sequence in DNA is TGCGCCAGCAGCTTAACTAGCAACCTCAATGAGCAGTTCTTC. It encodes CASSLTSNLNEQFF.